These 5 T cell receptor beta chains were sequenced from one sample in a study of blood T cell repertoires in COVID-19. Produced via immunoSEQ multiplex PCR; TCRdb's table is partial and in-frame only. The sample has around 68,000 clones, around 86% seen once. The source material was peripheral blood. These TCRs come from a man between 45 and 60 years old with active COVID-19.

The chain joins TRBV28 to TRBJ1-5, with D uncertain. Deletions cut 1 base from V and 1 base from J, with 5 bases between. The CDR3 loop spans 14 amino acids. CDR1 is MDHEN and CDR2 is SYDVKM in the germline V gene. The CDR3 here is CASSLYGSNQPQHF. DNA of the CDR3: TGTGCCAGCAGTTTATACGGGAGCAATCAGCCCCAGCATTTT. Filled out from reference TRBV28 and TRBJ1-5, the complete variable domain reads DVKVTQSSRYLVKRTGEKVFLECVQDMDHENMFWYRQDPGLGLRLIYFSYDVKMKEKGDIPEGYSVSREKKERFSLILESASTNQTSMYLCASSLYGSNQPQHFGDGTRLSIL.

This rearrangement joins TRBV21-1 to TRBJ1-2; the D segment call TRBD1 is taken from the table without a DNA check. TRBV21-1 is described as a pseudogene. This CDR3 is built from 16 residues. This CDR3 reads CASSEQTGGNLCGYTF. The CDR3 region has the DNA TGTGCCAGCAGCGAGCAAACAGGGGGCAATCTCTGTGGCTACACCTTC.

The chain links TRBV9 to TRBJ2-5; D is unclear. V shed 0 bases and J shed 5 bases, with 11 bases lying between them. Germline loops: CDR1 SGDLS, CDR2 YYNGEE. This CDR3 has 14 amino acids. Here the CDR3 reads CASSVAPGGETQYF. As DNA, the CDR3 is TGTGCCAGCAGCGTAGCCCCGGGTGGGGAGACCCAGTACTTC.

The V gene is TRBV5-1, the J gene TRBJ1-6; tentatively, D is TRBD1 (5 bases). V was trimmed by 3 bases and J by 5 bases, leaving 15 bases between them. CDR3 length: 16 amino acids. CDR1 SGHRS and CDR2 YFSETQ come from the germline V gene. CDR3 region: CASSYSTTVNNSPLHF. The CDR3 DNA is TGCGCCAGCAGCTACTCAACGACAGTGAATAATTCACCCCTCCACTTT.

This rearrangement joins TRBV5-1 to TRBJ1-2, with no clear D. This CDR3 is 14 amino acids long. Germline lookup yields CDR1 SGHRS and CDR2 YFSETQ. Between the trimmed V and J ends, which lost 4 bases and 3 bases, there was a span of 13 bases. CDR3 loop: CASSRDSRDYGYTF. The DNA of the CDR3 is TGCGCCAGCAGCAGGGATTCGCGGGACTATGGCTACACCTTC. Filled out from reference TRBV5-1 and TRBJ1-2, the complete variable domain reads KAGVTQTPRYLIKTRGQQVTLSCSPISGHRSVSWYQQTPGQGLQFLFEYFSETQRNKGNFPGRFSGRQFSNSRSEMNVSTLELGDSALYLCASSRDSRDYGYTFGSGTRLTVV.